This TCR beta chain is from a study of Graves' ophthalmopathy and Graves' hyperthyroidism. The wider study: By definition, stable hyperthyroidism involved no ophthalmopathy within 18 months of follow-up. Study-level findings and limits: The majority of expanded thyroid clonotypes above 0.001 frequency also occurred in blood.

RNA transcripts served as template for amplifying TCR beta CDR3 sequences. An initial RT-PCR round employing HTBI primers preceded a second-round multiplex PCR. TCRdb called the multiplex PCR reads again in MiXCR, with one record for every CDR3 protein. Of around 1.1 million distinct CDR3 sequences listed, around a third are singletons. This clonotype occurred many times. What it binds is unknown. Diagnosis was based on clinical symptoms, serum thyroxine, TRAb, thyroid ultrasound and orbital computed tomography. This receptor was obtained from an adult man with Graves' hyperthyroidism. Sequenced sample: peripheral blood or thyroid tissue (not recorded which).

CDR3 coding DNA: TGTGCCAGCAGGAGCACCAGGGGTTGGAATTCACCCCTCCACTTT. Its translation: CASRSTRGWNSPLHF. The gene calls are TRBV7-2 and TRBJ1-6; D might be TRBD1 (6 bases). V was trimmed by 6 bases and J by 7 bases, leaving 16 bases between them. Germline CDR1 and CDR2: SGHTA and FQGNSA. The CDR3 is 15 residues long.